This T cell receptor (beta chain) was observed in a study of Ad26.COV2.S vaccination and SARS-CoV-2 variants. Background on the study: Of the COV1001 trial arms, the Ad26.COV2.S arm included the donor. The study gave Ad26.COV2.S intramuscularly, once or twice 56 days apart.

Germline CDR1 reads SEHNR; CDR2 reads FQNEAQ (reference sequence). The CDR3 has 13 residues. Trimming removed 1 base from V and 7 bases from J, with 10 bases in between. Treatment given: roughly 19 received Ad26.COV2.S at low or high dose, single or two shots; about 5 received placebo; per-sample allocation not given. Sampling occurred on day 63 after the first vaccine or placebo injection. What was given as vaccine was an Ad26 vector encoding Wuhan-strain SARS-CoV-2 spike. A single count supports this clone. This table comes from immunoSEQ multiplex PCR, and its TCRdb copy is limited to in-frame clones, with some not included. Among roughly 330,000 clones listed, roughly 90% were seen once.

Sequenced here: peripheral blood, sampled in a trial of Ad26.COV2.S vaccine versus placebo. V usage is TRBV7-9 and J usage is TRBJ1-1; D not certain. This clonotype was sampled from a person between 18 and 65 years old who received the Ad26.COV2.S COVID-19 vaccine or a placebo. The CDR3 region is CASSLVSRHEAFF. The CDR3 nucleotides read TGTGCCAGCAGCTTAGTTAGCAGACATGAAGCTTTCTTT.